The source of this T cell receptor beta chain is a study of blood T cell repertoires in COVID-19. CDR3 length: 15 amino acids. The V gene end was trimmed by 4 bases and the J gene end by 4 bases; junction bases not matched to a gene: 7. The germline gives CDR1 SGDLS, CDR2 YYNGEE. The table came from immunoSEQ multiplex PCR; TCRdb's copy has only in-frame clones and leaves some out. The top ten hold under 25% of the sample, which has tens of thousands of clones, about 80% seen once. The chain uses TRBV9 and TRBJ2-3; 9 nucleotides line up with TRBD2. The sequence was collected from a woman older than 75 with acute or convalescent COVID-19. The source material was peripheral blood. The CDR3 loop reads CASSPGGRAPDTQYF. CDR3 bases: TGTGCCAGCAGCCCCGGCGGGAGGGCCCCAGATACGCAGTATTTT.